Listed here are 6 T cell receptor beta chains from one sample, sequenced in a study of T cell responses to AZD1222 COVID-19 vaccine. Sequencing used immunoSEQ multiplex PCR; TCRdb keeps in-frame clones, though not all of them. The table records tens of thousands of clones, approximately 86% of them present only once. Sequenced material: peripheral blood, taken 28 days after the second AZD1222 dose. All receptors derive from an adult who received the AZD1222 COVID-19 vaccine.

The chain uses TRBV5-1 and TRBJ2-7; D is ambiguous. There are 13 residues in the CDR3. Germline CDR1 reads SGHRS; CDR2 reads YFSETQ. Deletions cut 4 bases from V and 2 bases from J, with 10 bases between. CDR3 region: CASSTTPAYEQYF. The DNA of the CDR3 is TGCGCCAGCAGCACCACCCCGGCCTACGAGCAGTACTTC.

This rearrangement joins TRBV18 to TRBJ1-2; D remains ambiguous. The CDR3 is made up of 14 amino acids. V lost 0 bases and J 0 bases, leaving 5 bases between the germline ends. Germline CDR1 KGHSH, CDR2 LQKENI. Here the CDR3 DNA reads TGTGCCAGCTCACCACCGGGAACTAACTATGGCTACACCTTC. Protein product: CASSPPGTNYGYTF.

The V and J genes are TRBV5-1 and TRBJ1-2, with TRBD1 matching 8 bases. Germline-derived CDR1 and CDR2 are SGHRS and YFSETQ. V shed 4 bases, J shed 2 bases, and the junction held 4 bases outside the gene matches. The CDR3 is made up of 14 amino acids. The CDR3 sequence is CASSHGQGNYGYTF. The CDR3 DNA follows: TGCGCCAGCAGCCATGGACAGGGAAACTATGGCTACACCTTC.

This rearrangement joins TRBV5-4 to TRBJ2-7; D is unresolved. Trimming removed 0 bases at V and 5 bases at J, with 9 bases between. Germline V gene data show CDR1 as SGHNT and CDR2 as YYREEE (reference sequence). CDR3 length equals 13 residues. CDR3 sequence: CASSLELRDEQYF. The CDR3 DNA follows: TGTGCCAGCAGCTTGGAGCTGCGAGACGAGCAGTACTTC.

The rearrangement joins TRBV9 to TRBJ2-1; 10 bases agree with TRBD2. The J segment lost 5 bases and the V segment lost 3 bases, leaving 5 bases of the junction unmatched. The CDR3 is made up of 15 amino acids. The V gene's germline CDR1 is SGDLS and CDR2 YYNGEE. The CDR3 DNA sequence: TGTGCCAGCAGCGACACCGGGACTAGCGACAATGAGCAGTTCTTC. This sequence encodes CASSDTGTSDNEQFF. Filled out from reference TRBV9 and TRBJ2-1, the complete variable domain reads DSGVTQTPKHLITATGQRVTLRCSPRSGDLSVYWYQQSLDQGLQFLIQYYNGEERAKGNILERFSAQQFPDLHSELNLSSLELGDSALYFCASSDTGTSDNEQFFGPGTRLTVL.

This chain connects TRBV5-1 to TRBJ2-2; D ambiguous. Germline V gene lookup returns CDR1 SGHRS and CDR2 YFSETQ. The V and J ends lost 0 bases and 1 base respectively, with 10 bases between them. The CDR3 runs 16 residues. CDR3 amino acids: CASSLGTGMNTGELFF. The DNA for the CDR3 is TGCGCCAGCAGCTTGGGGACGGGTATGAACACCGGGGAGCTGTTTTTT.